This entry lists 25 T cell receptor beta chains sequenced from one sample in a study of cytomegalovirus exposure and HLA in healthy donors (dated by TCRdb to about 2017). The library was obtained by the immunoSEQ multiplex PCR assay. For the multiplex PCR, a mixture combining 60 forward primers for TCR Vbeta segments and 13 reverse primers for TCR Jbeta segments was used. In TCRdb, the immuneACCESS table is reduced to in-frame sequences with V and J assigned. These tables do not hold every clone; where another copy was compared, an unresolved V gene accounts for under half, and the others remain unexplained. This sample is represented by 89,000 or so clones; 84% of them were singletons. Around 5.2% of the sample comes from the top ten. Specimen: PBMCs. The receptors shown here come from a woman aged 18-35 years in good health and CMV-seropositive.

The chain couples TRBV13 to TRBJ2-1, with 7 bases lining up with TRBD2. The V gene's germline CDR1 is PRHDT and CDR2 FYEKMQ (reference sequence). V shed 1 base and J 4 bases; nucleotides not matched to a gene: 4. This CDR3 has 15 residues. The chain's CDR3 is CASSLAGGSYNEQFF. In DNA, the CDR3 is TGTGCCAGCAGCTTAGCGGGCGGGAGTTACAATGAGCAGTTCTTC.

This clone came up a few times. The rearrangement links TRBV28 to TRBJ2-1; possible D gene TRBD2, 6 bases. The CDR3 sequence is 14 residues long. CDR1 and CDR2 (germline): MDHEN, SYDVKM. Trimming stripped 6 bases from V and 9 bases from J, with 18 bases between. Here the CDR3 reads CASRPGTGVREQFF. Here the CDR3 DNA reads TGTGCCAGCAGGCCCGGGACTGGTGTCCGTGAGCAGTTCTTC.

The rearrangement joins TRBV10-3 to TRBJ2-7; 11 bases fit TRBD2. Germline CDR1 ENHRY, CDR2 SYGVKD. This CDR3 is built from 16 residues. V was clipped by 2 bases and J by 6 bases; unmatched bases: 9. The CDR3 region is CAISERGLAGGSEQYF. Here the CDR3 DNA reads TGTGCCATCAGTGAGAGAGGCCTAGCGGGAGGATCCGAGCAGTACTTC.

V and J are TRBV19 and TRBJ2-7, with a tentative D call TRBD1 (6 bases). V lost 4 bases and J 0 bases, leaving 13 bases between the germline ends. Germline V gene sequence: CDR1 LNHDA, CDR2 SQIVND (reference sequence). The CDR3 spans 15 residues. CDR3 amino acids: CASSNNGQSSYEQYF. The CDR3 coding sequence is TGTGCCAGTAGTAACAACGGACAGAGCTCCTACGAGCAGTACTTC.

The chain couples TRBV5-1 to TRBJ2-1; TRBD1 aligns across 7 bases. In germline, CDR1 is SGHRS, CDR2 YFSETQ. Unmatched junction bases numbered 7, after V lost 1 base and J lost 9 bases. The CDR3 totals 14 residues. CDR3 loop: CASSLRTGHGEQFF. The CDR3 DNA sequence: TGCGCCAGCAGCTTGAGGACAGGTCATGGTGAGCAGTTCTTC.

This clone has only one observation. The chain has TRBV5-1 and TRBJ2-3, with a tentative D call TRBD1 (6 bases). V was clipped by 7 bases and J by 8 bases, with 20 bases between them. The germline V gene encodes CDR1 SGHRS and CDR2 YFSETQ. This CDR3 contains 14 residues. CDR3 DNA: TGCGCCAGCTCCCGCGTGCCACAGGGTGGTACGCAGTATTTT. This codes for CASSRVPQGGTQYF.

The chain combines TRBV5-6 with TRBJ1-5; 11 bases line up with TRBD1. Germline V gene sequence: CDR1 SGHDT, CDR2 YYEEEE. V shed 6 bases, J shed 7 bases, and the junction held 6 bases outside the gene matches. The CDR3 loop spans 14 amino acids. Here the CDR3 reads CASMGQGEVQPQHF. In nucleotides, the CDR3 is TGTGCCAGCATGGGACAGGGGGAAGTCCAGCCCCAGCATTTT. Variable domain in full (rest from reference TRBV5-6 and TRBJ1-5): DAGVTQSPTHLIKTRGQQVTLRCSPKSGHDTVSWYQQALGQGPQFIFQYYEEEERQRGNFPDRFSGHQFPNYSSELNVNALLLGDSALYLCASMGQGEVQPQHFGDGTRLSIL.

The chain couples TRBV15 to TRBJ2-7, with a possible D match to TRBD1 (5 bases). Germline V gene data show CDR1 as LNHNV and CDR2 as YYDKDF (reference sequence). The CDR3 extends over 12 amino acids. V lost 5 bases, J lost 5 bases, and 10 bases lay in between. As DNA, the CDR3 is TGTGCCACCAGCCCAGACAGCGACGAGCAGTACTTC. Its protein product is CATSPDSDEQYF.

The V call is TRBV7-6, the J call TRBJ2-3, with TRBD1 matching 12 bases. V was clipped by 5 bases and J by 3 bases; unmatched bases: 6. CDR1 and CDR2 (germline): SGHVS, FNYEAQ. CDR3 length: 16 residues. CDR3 residues: CASSLGTGGRTDTQYF. CDR3 DNA: TGTGCCAGCAGCCTCGGGACAGGGGGCCGGACAGATACGCAGTATTTT.

The rearrangement joins TRBV5-8 to TRBJ1-5, with a tentative D call TRBD1 (5 bases). V was pared by 2 bases and J by 7 bases, with 16 bases between. This CDR3 comprises 15 residues. Germline loops: CDR1 SGHTS, CDR2 YDEGEE. CDR3 protein: CASSFSGWYKQPQHF. For the CDR3, the DNA is TGTGCCAGCAGCTTCTCAGGGTGGTATAAACAGCCCCAGCATTTT. Based on the CDR3 plus reference TRBV5-8 and TRBJ1-5, the full variable domain is EAGVTQSPTHLIKTRGQQATLRCSPISGHTSVYWYQQALGLGLQFLLWYDEGEERNRGNFPPRFSGRQFPNYSSELNVNALELEDSALYLCASSFSGWYKQPQHFGDGTRLSIL.

A few counts support this clone. The gene calls are TRBV6-6 and TRBJ2-7; the match to TRBD2 covers 8 bases. The CDR3 covers 14 residues. The germline gives CDR1 MNHNY, CDR2 SVGAGI (reference sequence). V lost 8 bases, J lost 4 bases, and 10 bases stayed unmatched. CDR3 sequence: CASAEAGVAYEQYF. The CDR3, as DNA: TGTGCCAGCGCCGAAGCGGGAGTAGCGTACGAGCAGTACTTC.

This clone was seen more than once but under ten times. The chain employs TRBV6-1 and TRBJ1-5; D might be TRBD1 (6 bases). This CDR3 has 14 amino acids. Germline CDR1 is MNHNS and CDR2 is SASEGT. V was trimmed by 6 bases and J by 5 bases, leaving 14 bases between them. CDR3 bases: TGTGCCAGCAGCTACAGGGCTGAGGATCAGCCCCAGCATTTT. Its translation: CASSYRAEDQPQHF.

This clone was observed once. The V gene is TRBV5-6, the J gene TRBJ2-3; D is uncertain. V shed 2 bases and J shed 5 bases, with 6 bases lying between them. The CDR3 runs 12 residues. Germline values: CDR1 SGHDT, CDR2 YYEEEE. Written as DNA, the CDR3 is TGTGCCAGCAGCTTTAGTGGAGATACGCAGTATTTT. It is translated as CASSFSGDTQYF.

Remarks on this clone: Other nucleotide sequences in the sample specify the same CDR3. The rearrangement uses TRBV6-5 and TRBJ2-7; 10 bases map to TRBD2. With V trimmed by 5 bases and J by 3 bases, 4 bases remained unmatched. The CDR3 is 14 residues long. CDR1 and CDR2 from the germline V gene are MNHEY and SVGAGI. The CDR3 sequence is CASSRLAGGYEQYF. The CDR3 DNA reads as TGTGCCAGCAGTCGATTAGCGGGGGGCTACGAGCAGTACTTC.

The chain employs TRBV28 and TRBJ1-5; D not resolved. The CDR3 is 15 residues long. The V end lost 3 bases, the J end lost 2 bases, and 11 bases lay between the germline ends. Germline V gene data show CDR1 as MDHEN and CDR2 as SYDVKM. The CDR3 spells CASSLSFLRNQPQHF. The CDR3 DNA sequence: TGTGCCAGCAGTTTGTCTTTTCTCCGCAATCAGCCCCAGCATTTT.

The J gene is TRBJ2-7, the V gene TRBV4-1, with 12 nucleotides matching TRBD1. The CDR3 is made up of 14 amino acids. The germline V gene encodes CDR1 MGHRA and CDR2 YSYEKL. Losses at the gene ends were 4 bases for V and 4 bases for J; bases not matched to a gene: 2. The CDR3 DNA reads as TGCGCCAGCAGCCCGGGACAGGGGGCTTACGAGCAGTACTTC. As protein: CASSPGQGAYEQYF.

The chain's CDR3 is CASSDDWASEAFF. The CDR3 nucleotides are TGTGCCAGCAGCGATGATTGGGCGTCTGAAGCTTTCTTT. V and J are TRBV7-9 and TRBJ1-1; D is unresolved. This CDR3 contains 13 residues. CDR1 is SEHNR, CDR2 FQNEAQ, per germline (reference sequence). V was trimmed by 5 bases and J by 6 bases, leaving 13 bases between them. Supplemented by reference TRBV7-9 and TRBJ1-1, the full variable domain reads DTGVSQNPRHKITKRGQNVTFRCDPISEHNRLYWYRQTLGQGPEFLTYFQNEAQLEKSRLLSDRFSAERPKGSFSTLEIQRTEQGDSAMYLCASSDDWASEAFFGQGTRLTVV.

The chain links TRBV11-3 to TRBJ1-1; D not certain. The CDR3 totals 13 residues. Germline V gene lookup returns CDR1 SGHNT and CDR2 YENEEA. V lost 1 base, J lost 0 bases, and 3 bases lay in between. The chain's CDR3 is CASSLAMNTEAFF. The CDR3 bases are TGTGCCAGCAGCTTAGCCATGAACACTGAAGCTTTCTTT.

J is TRBJ1-1 and V is TRBV4-2; TRBD1 aligns across 8 bases. V was clipped by 0 bases and J by 2 bases; unmatched bases: 2. Germline assignment: CDR1 LGHNA and CDR2 YNFKEQ. This CDR3 comprises 15 residues. In nucleotides, the CDR3 is TGTGCCAGCAGCCAAGAGGACAGGGCTAACACTGAAGCTTTCTTT. Translation gives CASSQEDRANTEAFF.

The chain couples TRBV7-8 to TRBJ2-2, with D possibly matching TRBD1 (5 bases). V was trimmed by 3 bases and J by 4 bases, leaving 12 bases between them. This CDR3 spans 15 amino acids. Germline V gene lookup returns CDR1 SGHVS and CDR2 FQNEAQ. CDR3 DNA: TGTGCCAGCAGCTTTAGCAGGGTAATCACCGGGGAGCTGTTTTTT. It encodes CASSFSRVITGELFF.

The count of this clone is one. The chain is built from TRBV4-1 and TRBJ2-7; possibly TRBD2 for D (5 bases). Trimming took 0 bases from V and 4 from J, leaving 13 bases between them. Germline loops: CDR1 MGHRA, CDR2 YSYEKL. The CDR3 runs 15 residues. Written as DNA, the CDR3 is TGCGCCAGCAGCCAAGATGCTGGGCGGGCTTACGAGCAGTACTTC. This gives the protein CASSQDAGRAYEQYF.

The V gene is TRBV18, the J gene TRBJ1-2; 7 positions agree with TRBD1. Germline CDR1 and CDR2: KGHSH and LQKENI. This CDR3 is built from 13 residues. The ends lost 4 bases at V and 3 bases at J; junction bases unmatched: 2. This CDR3 reads CASSLDRDYGYTF. In DNA form, the CDR3 reads TGTGCCAGCTCACTCGACAGGGACTATGGCTACACCTTC.

The chain links TRBV7-3 to TRBJ2-6; 11 bases fit TRBD1. Germline loops: CDR1 SGHTA, CDR2 FQGTGA. The V and J ends lost 4 bases and 1 base, in that order; junction bases with no gene match: 3. This CDR3 comprises 17 residues. The CDR3, as DNA: TGTGCCAGCAGCTGGGGACAGGGGGAATCTGGGGCCAACGTCCTGACTTTC. This encodes CASSWGQGESGANVLTF.

This chain uses TRBV4-1 with TRBJ1-1, with D possibly matching TRBD1 (6 bases). The CDR3 totals 13 residues. The V end was cut by 3 bases, the J end by 6 bases, with 11 bases between. The germline gives CDR1 MGHRA, CDR2 YSYEKL. The CDR3 bases are TGCGCCAGCAGCCAGCAGGGGTTTGCTGAAGCTTTCTTT. It translates to CASSQQGFAEAFF.

The V call is TRBV27, the J call TRBJ2-1; maybe TRBD1 (6 bases). This CDR3 has 14 residues. The V and J ends lost 4 bases and 1 base respectively, with 8 bases between them. The germline gives CDR1 MNHEY, CDR2 SMNVEV (reference sequence). CDR3 DNA: TGTGCCAGCAGTTACGGACAGTCCTACAATGAGCAGTTCTTC. This gives the protein CASSYGQSYNEQFF.